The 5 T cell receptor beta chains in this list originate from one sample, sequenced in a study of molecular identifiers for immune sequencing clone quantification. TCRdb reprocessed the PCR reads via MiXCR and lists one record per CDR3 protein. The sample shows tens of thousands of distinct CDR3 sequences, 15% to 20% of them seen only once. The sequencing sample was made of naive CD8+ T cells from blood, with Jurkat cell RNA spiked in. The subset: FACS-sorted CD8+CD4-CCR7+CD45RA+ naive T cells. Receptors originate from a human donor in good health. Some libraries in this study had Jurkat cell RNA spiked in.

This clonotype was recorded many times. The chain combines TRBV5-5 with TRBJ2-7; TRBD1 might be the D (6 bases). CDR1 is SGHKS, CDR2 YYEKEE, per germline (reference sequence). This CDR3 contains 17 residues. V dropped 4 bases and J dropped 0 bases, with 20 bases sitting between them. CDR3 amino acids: CASSPAYSGTSSYEQYF. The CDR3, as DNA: TGTGCCAGCAGCCCCGCCTATTCCGGGACAAGCTCCTACGAGCAGTACTTC.

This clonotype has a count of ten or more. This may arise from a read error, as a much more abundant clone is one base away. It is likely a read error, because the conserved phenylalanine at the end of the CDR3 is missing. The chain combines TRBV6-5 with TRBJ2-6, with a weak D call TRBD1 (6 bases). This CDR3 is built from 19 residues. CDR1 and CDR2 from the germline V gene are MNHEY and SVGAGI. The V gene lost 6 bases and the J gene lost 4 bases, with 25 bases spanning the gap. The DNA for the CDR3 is TGTGCCAGCAGGGAAGACAGGATTCAGCCTCTCCCCGGGGCCAACGTCCTGACTTCC. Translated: CASREDRIQPLPGANVLTS.

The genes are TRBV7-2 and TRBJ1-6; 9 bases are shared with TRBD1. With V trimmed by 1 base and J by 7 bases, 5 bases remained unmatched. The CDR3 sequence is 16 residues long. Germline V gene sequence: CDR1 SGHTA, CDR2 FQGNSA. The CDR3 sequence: CASSLGTGEWNSPLHF. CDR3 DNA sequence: TGTGCCAGCAGCTTAGGGACAGGGGAGTGGAATTCACCCCTCCACTTT.

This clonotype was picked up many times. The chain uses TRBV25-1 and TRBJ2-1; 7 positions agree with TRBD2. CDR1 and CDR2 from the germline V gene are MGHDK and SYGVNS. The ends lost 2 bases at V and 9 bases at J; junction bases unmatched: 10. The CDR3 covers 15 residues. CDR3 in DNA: TGTGCCAGCAGTGAACAATGGAATTTAGCGGGTGAGCAGTTCTTC. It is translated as CASSEQWNLAGEQFF. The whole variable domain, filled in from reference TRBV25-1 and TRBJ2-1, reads EADIYQTPRYLVIGTGKKITLECSQTMGHDKMYWYQQDPGMELHLIHYSYGVNSTEKGDLSSESTVSRIRTEHFPLTLESARPSHTSQYLCASSEQWNLAGEQFFGPGTRLTVL.

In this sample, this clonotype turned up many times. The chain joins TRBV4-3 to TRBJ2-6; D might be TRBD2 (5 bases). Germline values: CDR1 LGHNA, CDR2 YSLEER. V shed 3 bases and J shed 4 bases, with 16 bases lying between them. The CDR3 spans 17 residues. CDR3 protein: CASSHGVSGSGANVLTF. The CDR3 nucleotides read TGCGCCAGCAGCCACGGGGTGTCGGGGAGCGGGGCCAACGTCCTGACTTTC.